These T cell receptor beta chains were read from a single sample in a study of T cell responses to AZD1222 COVID-19 vaccine. Only in-frame clones appear in the TCRdb table, and some are missing; sequencing was by immunoSEQ multiplex PCR. The repertoire holds more than 95,000 clones, with 90% as singletons. Specimen: peripheral blood, collected on day 0 of MenACWY control vaccination. All receptors come from an adult in good health. Both conserved end residues are part of each CDR3. The D gene is left open where the match is weak. Clone size appears in some rows only: once, few, many, or a class for an expanded clone.

>.|TRBJ2-5|.|TRBV4-2|16
TGTGCCAGCAGCCAAGTGGGTACGGGGTCGAGGGAGACCCAGTACTTC
CASSQVGTGSRETQYF
>few|TRBJ2-2|.|TRBV19|16
TGTGCCAGTAGTAGGCCGCCCGGAAGGGACACCGGGGAGCTGTTTTTT
CASSRPPGRDTGELFF
>.|TRBJ1-1|TRBD1|TRBV29-1|13
TGCAGCGTTGTCAGGGGGCTAGGCACTGAAGCTTTCTTT
CSVVRGLGTEAFF
>.|TRBJ1-1|.|TRBV5-1|14
TGCGCCCGCAAGGGGGGGGGCGGGAACACTGAAGCTTTCTTT
CARKGGGGNTEAFF
>.|TRBJ2-6|.|TRBV27|15
TGTGCCAGCAGTCAAGGACAGAGTGGGGCCAACGTCCTGACTTTC
CASSQGQSGANVLTF
>.|TRBJ2-1|.|TRBV7-9|16
TGTGCCAGCAGCTTACCCGTCCGGGGGACAGCTGGTGAGCAGTTCTTC
CASSLPVRGTAGEQFF
>.|TRBJ2-7|.|TRBV9|20
TGTGCCAGCAGCGTAGTTAAACGGTCATCAGTTAGGGATAGCTCCTACGAGCAGTACTTC
CASSVVKRSSVRDSSYEQYF
>.|TRBJ1-4|.|TRBV14|13
TGTGCCAGCAGCCAGAGCGGACTTGAAAAACTGTTTTTT
CASSQSGLEKLFF
>.|TRBJ2-2|.|TRBV5-1|14
TGCGCCAGCAGCTTGCACCCCAACACCGGGGAGCTGTTTTTT
CASSLHPNTGELFF
>.|TRBJ1-5|.|TRBV5-4|14
TGTGCCAGCAGCTTGCTAGGGGCCAATCAGCCCCAGCATTTT
CASSLLGANQPQHF
>.|TRBJ2-3|TRBD2|TRBV10-3|15
TGTGCCATCAGGGGGGAGGGCAGGGTCTCAGATACGCAGTATTTT
CAIRGEGRVSDTQYF
>.|TRBJ1-6|.|TRBV5-6|12
TGTGCCAGCAGCCCCGGCCTGGGACCCCTCCACTTT
CASSPGLGPLHF
>.|TRBJ2-5|TRBD1|TRBV2|15
TGTGCCAGCAGGGAGCGGACAGGGTTTGTAAAGACCCAGTACTTC
CASRERTGFVKTQYF
>.|TRBJ1-5|TRBD1|TRBV28|18
TGTGCCAGCAGGAGGGGGGACAGGGGTCCCTATAGCAATCAGCCCCAGCATTTT
CASRRGDRGPYSNQPQHF
>.|TRBJ2-2|TRBD2|TRBV24-1|18
TGTGCCACCAGTGACCCTACTAGCGGGGGCCGGAACACCGGGGAGCTGTTTTTT
CATSDPTSGGRNTGELFF
>.|TRBJ2-5|TRBD2|TRBV28|16
TGTGCCAGCAGTTTATTTAGCGGGGGTACGCAAGAGACCCAGTACTTC
CASSLFSGGTQETQYF
>.|TRBJ2-2|.|TRBV21-1|16
TGTGCCAGCAGCATGCGAATAGCGGAAAACACCGGGGAGCTGTTTTTT
CASSMRIAENTGELFF
>.|TRBJ2-1|TRBD1|TRBV28|16
TGTGCCAGCAGTTTCCTAGCAGGGGGCGCAGATAATGAGCAGTTCTTC
CASSFLAGGADNEQFF
>.|TRBJ2-1|.|TRBV19|15
TGTGCCAGTAGTATTGTGGCGGGACCCTACAATGAGCAGTTCTTC
CASSIVAGPYNEQFF
>.|TRBJ2-5|.|TRBV7-9|15
TGTGCCAGCAGCTTAGGGGGCGGAGGGAAAGAGACCCAGTACTTC
CASSLGGGGKETQYF
>.|TRBJ2-1|.|TRBV7-7|15
TGTGCCAGCAGCCCAACGGTTAGGGGGTTCGATGAGCAGTTCTTC
CASSPTVRGFDEQFF
>.|TRBJ2-5|.|TRBV5-1|12
TGCGCCAGCAAAGAGGCGACAGAGACCCAGTACTTC
CASKEATETQYF
>once|TRBJ2-2|.|TRBV6-5|15
TGTGCCAGCTCCTTCTGGGGGAGGCGCACCGGGGAGCTGTTTTTT
CASSFWGRRTGELFF
>.|TRBJ2-2|.|TRBV5-1|15
TGCGCCAGCAGCTTGAACCTGGGAAACACCGGGGAGCTGTTTTTT
CASSLNLGNTGELFF
>.|TRBJ1-2|.|TRBV4-3|15
TGCGCCAGCAGTCGCCAGAGGGAGGGGTACTATGGCTACACCTTC
CASSRQREGYYGYTF
>.|TRBJ2-4|.|TRBV14|13
TGTGCCAGCAATCCGGGCCGGGGAAACATTCAGTACTTC
CASNPGRGNIQYF
>once|TRBJ2-1|.|TRBV11-3|12
TGTGCCAGCAGCCAGGGACACAATGAGCAGTTCTTC
CASSQGHNEQFF
>.|TRBJ1-5|.|TRBV6-5|13
TGTGCCAGCAGAGACGGACGCAATCAGCCCCAGCATTTT
CASRDGRNQPQHF
>.|TRBJ2-3|.|TRBV7-9|14
TGTGCCAGCAGCTCCTACCCTGGGTCAGATACGCAGTATTTT
CASSSYPGSDTQYF
>.|TRBJ2-2|TRBD2|TRBV7-9|18
TGTGCCAGCAGCCCGGGGGACAGCGGGAGGGCGAACACCGGGGAGCTGTTTTTT
CASSPGDSGRANTGELFF
>.|TRBJ2-1|.|TRBV6-5|15
TGTGCCAGCAGTTCCGGGACTCCTCGGTACAATGAGCAGTTCTTC
CASSSGTPRYNEQFF
>few|TRBJ2-7|.|TRBV23-1|15
TGCGCCAGCAGTCACCGTCAGGGCCTCACCTACGAGCAGTACTTC
CASSHRQGLTYEQYF
>.|TRBJ1-5|TRBD1|TRBV28|16
TGTGCCAGCAGTTCCGACAGGGGTGGTTTGAATCAGCCCCAGCATTTT
CASSSDRGGLNQPQHF
>.|TRBJ1-2|TRBD1|TRBV5-6|15
TGTGCCAGCAGCCAACAAGACAGGGCGCTCTATGGCTACACCTTC
CASSQQDRALYGYTF
>.|TRBJ1-2|.|TRBV2|16
TGTGCCAGCAGTAAAGGGGGACCAGGGATAGTCTATGGCTACACCTTC
CASSKGGPGIVYGYTF
>.|TRBJ2-7|TRBD2|TRBV6-1|14
TGTGCCAGCAGGCTAGCGGGAGAGTCCTACGAGCAGTACTTC
CASRLAGESYEQYF